The sequence of this T cell receptor (beta chain) was determined in a study of blood T cell repertoires in COVID-19. About the study: There were acute and convalescent COVID-19 samples, and they came from the United States, Italy and Spain. The analysed material was cDNA or gDNA that came from T cells, B-cell-depleted T cells, or PBMCs.

In the authors' workflow: Counts of nucleated cells, estimated from reference gene primer amplification, were obtained. Some clones are missing from TCRdb's copy, which holds only in-frame ones; the method was immunoSEQ multiplex PCR. V and J calls and clone size are those listed in that table; D and trimming were worked out from the DNA. Among 110,000 to 150,000 clones listed, around 86% were seen once. The V and J ends lost 2 bases and 5 bases, in that order; junction bases with no gene match: 7. Germline CDR1 reads MNHEY; CDR2 reads SMNVEV (reference sequence). The CDR3 contains 15 residues. J is TRBJ2-5 and V is TRBV27; 8 bases agree with TRBD1. Sequencing used peripheral blood. This sequence originates from a woman older than 75 with acute or convalescent COVID-19. The CDR3: CASSLGAGGTETQYF. CDR3 bases: TGTGCCAGCAGTTTAGGGGCAGGGGGCACTGAGACCCAGTACTTC.